These 7 T cell receptor beta chains were all obtained from the same sample, sequenced in a study of T cell repertoires in cytomegalovirus infection. TCRdb analysed the reads with MiXCR anew, one entry per CDR3 protein. The table includes around 200,000 distinct CDR3 sequences, roughly 34% detected once. For these receptors, no antigen is known. Here the sequenced sample was CD8+ T cells from cultured PBMCs, taken from culture after CMV antigen stimulation. These receptors originate from a human donor in good health (CMV status not recorded). Some clones in this sample may be carry-over from other donors' samples.

The rearrangement joins TRBV7-2 to TRBJ2-3; perhaps D is TRBD1 or TRBD2 (5 bases each). The CDR3 loop spans 17 amino acids. V lost 1 base to trimming and J lost 2 bases, with 16 bases between them. In germline, CDR1 is SGHTA, CDR2 FQGNSA. The CDR3 loop is CASSLVVGVGSTDTQYF. As DNA, the CDR3 is TGTGCCAGCAGCTTAGTTGTGGGGGTGGGGTCCACAGATACGCAGTATTTT.

This clonotype turned up a few times. This chain joins TRBV4-1 and TRBJ2-5; no clear D. Germline V gives CDR1 MGHRA, CDR2 YSYEKL. The CDR3 contains 15 residues. Between the trimmed V and J ends, which lost 3 bases and 3 bases, there was a span of 14 bases. Written as DNA, the CDR3 is TGCGCCAGCAGCCAGTCAAGGGCCGTTGAAGAGACCCAGTACTTC. Its translation: CASSQSRAVEETQYF.

V is TRBV2 and J is TRBJ2-3; 7 bases fit TRBD2. CDR3 size: 12 residues. J lost 6 bases, V lost 7 bases, and 4 bases had no gene match. Germline values: CDR1 SNHLY, CDR2 FYNNEI. CDR3 loop: CASTAGVDTQYF. The DNA of the CDR3 is TGTGCCAGCACCGCGGGGGTTGATACGCAGTATTTT.

This clonotype appeared a few times. The rearrangement joins TRBV27 to TRBJ1-1; D remains ambiguous. The germline gives CDR1 MNHEY, CDR2 SMNVEV (reference sequence). Deletions cut 5 bases from V and 4 bases from J, with 20 bases between. The CDR3 is 16 amino acids. The CDR3 DNA reads TGTGCCAGCAGTCCCATTCTGTCATCGGCCTCCACTGAAGCTTTCTTT. This sequence encodes CASSPILSSASTEAFF.

The chain has TRBV12-3 or TRBV12-4 and TRBJ1-3, with no clear D. The V end lost 2 bases, the J end lost 8 bases, and 13 bases lay between the germline ends. The CDR3 sequence is 14 residues long. The CDR3 sequence: CASSLSGSGYTIYF. The CDR3 nucleotides are TGTGCCAGCAGTTTATCGGGCTCCGGATACACCATATATTTT.

The gene calls are TRBV6-6 and TRBJ1-5; D gene ambiguous. Germline V gene data show CDR1 as MNHNY and CDR2 as SVGAGI (reference sequence). The CDR3 contains 15 residues. Trimming shortened V by 8 bases and J by 2 bases, and 16 bases separated the two germline ends. The DNA for the CDR3 is TGTGCCAGCCTACCGTGGGCGGCAGGCAATCAGCCCCAGCATTTT. Its protein product is CASLPWAAGNQPQHF.

This clonotype was detected only a few times. The junction and the germline gene differ at one end; a read error may be behind it. In nucleotides, the CDR3 is TGTGCTAGCAGCCCTAGCGGGAGGGCAGATACGCAGTATTTT. The encoded protein is CASSPSGRADTQYF. J is TRBJ2-3 and V is TRBV7-7; 12 nucleotides agree with TRBD2. Germline assignment: CDR1 SSHAT and CDR2 FNYEAQ (reference sequence). The CDR3 loop spans 14 amino acids.